The TCR beta chain under discussion was sequenced for a study of T cell responses to AZD1222 COVID-19 vaccine (dated by TCRdb to about 2021). For context, the study as a whole: TCR sequencing covered more than 230 trial participants: nearly 210 given two doses of AZD1222 and approximately 26 given two doses of MenACWY control vaccine. Trial participants were enrolled by age into subgroups of 18-55, 56-69 and 70-plus years, and around 150, 28 and 57 TCR-sequenced participants, respectively, were included in these subgroups.

What the work shows at the level of the full study, not this receptor alone: Participants were mostly white British and included more females than males, and it was suggested by the authors that clonal diversity may have been underestimated. The 56-69-year group was small, and its depth increase did not reach significance, likely because of low power. Vaccine-associated CD4 TCRs spanned the whole spike protein, with dominant responses in regions 160-218 and 743-854. Because no day 14 peak-response samples were available, the repertoires could be characterized only after the peak T cell response. Reportedly, close to half of the unique spike-specific TCRs recognized epitopes lying outside the regions that are mutated in the B.1.351 and B.1.1.7 variants. Conclusions about previously exposed vaccinees were limited because only six AZD1222 recipients were SARS-CoV-2 seropositive at baseline. A significant rise in spike-specific TCR breadth and depth was observed after two AZD1222 doses relative to day 0 and relative to MenACWY recipients.

The time point label for this specimen denotes: baseline before first vaccination. The vaccinee samples were drawn from two UK trials, COV001 and COV002, one of which was a single-blind randomized controlled phase 2/3 trial testing AZD1222 (ChAdOx1 nCoV-19) in healthy adults. Trial participant PBMC samples were collected at day 0 and day 28 after the second dose for TCRbeta chain sequencing. The CDR3 numbers 12 residues from cysteine through phenylalanine. This entry keeps only the CDR3 DNA: 36 bases, framed from base 1. The V and J ends are trimmed by 4 bases and 8 bases, leaving 9 bases between them. Sequences KGHSH (CDR1) and LQKENI (CDR2) are obtained from the germline V gene. The CDR3 regions of human TCRbeta chains were analyzed by immunosequencing. In the paper's pipeline: Repertoire TCRs were checked for matches against a reference library of SARS-CoV-2-specific TCRs that had been generated using the MIRA antigen-specificity platform. Breadth was defined as the fraction of unique TCRs that were SARS-CoV-2-associated, and depth was defined as the fraction of total T cells that were SARS-CoV-2-associated. Using the MIRA data, each spike-specific TCR was mapped to the spike region that the TCR reacts to and placed in a CD4 or CD8 class. Log10-transformed breadth and depth values were compared by one-way ANOVA with Sidak's multiple comparisons tests. Entries here come from immuneACCESS through TCRdb and include only in-frame sequences with V and J called. Some clones fail to appear in such tables; in the studies checked, an unresolved V gene covers under half of the shortfall, and the cause of the remainder is unknown. For V, J and clone size, that table is used; D and trimming come from the DNA. The sample table includes under 150,000 clones. The ten largest make up roughly 2% of the sample.

With regard to this clone: It lacks a known antigen.

This sequence was found in an adult in good health. The sample consisted of peripheral blood. The sequence is built from TRBV18 and TRBJ1-5; the D gene is unclear. The DNA sequence is TGTGCCAGCTCACTGCGGAGGGAGCCCCAGCATTTT. Translated, it reads CASSLRREPQHF.